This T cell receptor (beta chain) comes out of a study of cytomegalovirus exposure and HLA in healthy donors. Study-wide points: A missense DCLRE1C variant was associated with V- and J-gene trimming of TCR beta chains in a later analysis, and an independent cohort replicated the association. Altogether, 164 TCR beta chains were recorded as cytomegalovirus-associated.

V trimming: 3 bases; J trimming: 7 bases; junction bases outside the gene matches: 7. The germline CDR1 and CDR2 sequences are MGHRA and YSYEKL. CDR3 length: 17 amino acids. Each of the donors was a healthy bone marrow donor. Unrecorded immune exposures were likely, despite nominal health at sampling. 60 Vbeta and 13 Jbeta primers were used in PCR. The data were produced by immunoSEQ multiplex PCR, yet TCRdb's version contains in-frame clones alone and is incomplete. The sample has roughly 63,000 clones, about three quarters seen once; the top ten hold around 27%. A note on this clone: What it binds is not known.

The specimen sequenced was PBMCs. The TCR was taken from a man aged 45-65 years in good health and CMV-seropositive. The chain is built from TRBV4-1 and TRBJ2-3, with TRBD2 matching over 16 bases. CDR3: CASSQGTSGRARYTQYF. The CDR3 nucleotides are TGCGCCAGCAGCCAGGGGACTAGCGGGAGGGCCAGGTATACGCAGTATTTT.